This T cell receptor (beta chain) was captured by sequencing in a study of T cell responses to AZD1222 COVID-19 vaccine. Clones were sequenced by immunoSEQ multiplex PCR, and TCRdb holds only the in-frame ones, with some missing. The table records 130,000 or so clones, 80% to 90% of them present only once. Study-wide points: Of spike-specific TCRs, nearly half reportedly target regions left unmutated in variants. Vaccine-related CD4 TCRs covered spike, predominating at 160-218 and 743-854. No day 14 peak samples; only post-peak repertoires were characterized.

Of note for this clone: Its target is not known.

Source: peripheral blood, taken on day 0 of AZD1222 vaccination. The sequence was collected from an adult in good health.

The CDR3 here is CATSDLTDGGTQHF. The CDR3 coding sequence is TGTGCCACCAGTGATTTGACCGATGGTGGAACCCAGCATTTT. The chain has TRBV24-1 and TRBJ1-5; D is uncertain. The ends were cut back, 0 bases at V and 11 bases at J, with 13 bases in the middle. Germline CDR1 reads KGHDR; CDR2 reads SFDVKD. This CDR3 has 14 residues.